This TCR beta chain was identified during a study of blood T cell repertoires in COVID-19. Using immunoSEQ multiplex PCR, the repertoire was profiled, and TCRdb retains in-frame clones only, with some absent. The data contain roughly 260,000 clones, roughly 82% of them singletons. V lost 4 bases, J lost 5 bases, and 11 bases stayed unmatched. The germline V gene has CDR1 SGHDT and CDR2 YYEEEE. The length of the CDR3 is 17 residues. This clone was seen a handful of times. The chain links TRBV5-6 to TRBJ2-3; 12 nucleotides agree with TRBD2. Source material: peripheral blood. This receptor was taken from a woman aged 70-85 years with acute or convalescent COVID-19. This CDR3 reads CASSHGLAGLNRDTQYF. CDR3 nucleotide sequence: TGTGCCAGCAGCCACGGACTAGCGGGGCTGAACAGAGATACGCAGTATTTT.